The clone carrying this T cell receptor (beta chain) occurred a few times. What it recognizes is unknown. The V and J ends lost 1 base and 6 bases, in that order; junction bases with no gene match: 1. Germline V gene lookup returns CDR1 SGHRS and CDR2 YFSETQ. The CDR3 spans 12 residues. The data were taken from a study of beta chain features in type 1 diabetes. Broader study findings: When Type 1 diabetes patients were examined, their TCRB CDR3s proved moderately but significantly shorter in all four CD4+ subsets.

Expressed TCRB transcripts were sequenced because the entire RNA isolate underwent reverse transcription. The repertoire was sequenced with immunoSEQ multiplex PCR; TCRdb's copy has only in-frame clones and lacks some. Found here are approximately 170,000 clones, 6.5% to 8.5% of them singletons; the top ten hold roughly 0.5%. CD45RO/CCR7/CD25/CD127/CD95/CD27 sorting isolated CD4+ naive, central memory, regulatory and stem cell-like memory cells. Source material: central memory CD4+ T cells from blood. The receptor comes from a man aged 18 to 35 with type 1 diabetes. V usage is TRBV5-1 and J usage is TRBJ2-7, with TRBD1 matching 7 bases. The CDR3 loop reads CASSLHRGEQYF. The CDR3 DNA is TGCGCCAGCAGCTTGCACAGGGGCGAGCAGTACTTC.